This T cell receptor beta chain was sequenced in a study of blood T cells in healthy people across ages. PCR was performed a second time for roughly 7 to 11 cycles using a sample-barcoded 5' primer and a J-beta primer mix. TCRdb reprocessed the 5' RACE reads with MiXCR, giving one entry per CDR3 protein. In the table there are 600,000 to 850,000 distinct CDR3 sequences, 20% to 30% of which are singletons. The sample holds a few counts of this clonotype. The sample also formed part of further work on T cells of mothers and their children. As that report states: Donors comprised three healthy Caucasian mothers plus their six children. The output of TCR recombination is shaped by thymic selection similarly in related and unrelated pairs.

The specimen sequenced was blood. This TCR derives from a boy between 10 and 17 years old in good health.

The CDR3 DNA is TGTGCCAGCAGCCCTCGGACAGACACCGGGGAGCTGTTTTTT. This sequence encodes CASSPRTDTGELFF. The chain links TRBV7-9 to TRBJ2-2; tentative D call: TRBD1 (6 bases). V lost 5 bases and J 3 bases, leaving 10 bases between the germline ends. The CDR3 length is 14 residues. CDR1 SEHNR and CDR2 FQNEAQ come from the germline V gene (reference sequence).